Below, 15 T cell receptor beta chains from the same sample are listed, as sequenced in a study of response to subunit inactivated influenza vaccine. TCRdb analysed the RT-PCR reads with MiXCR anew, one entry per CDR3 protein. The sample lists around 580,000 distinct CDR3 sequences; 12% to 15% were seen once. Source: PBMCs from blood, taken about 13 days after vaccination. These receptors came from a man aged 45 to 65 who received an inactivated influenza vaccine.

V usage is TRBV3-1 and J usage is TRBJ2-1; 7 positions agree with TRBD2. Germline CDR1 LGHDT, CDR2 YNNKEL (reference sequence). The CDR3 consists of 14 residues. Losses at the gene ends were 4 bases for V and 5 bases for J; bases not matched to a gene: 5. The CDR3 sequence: CASSRLAENNEQFF. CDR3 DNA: TGTGCCAGCAGCCGTCTAGCGGAAAACAATGAGCAGTTCTTC.

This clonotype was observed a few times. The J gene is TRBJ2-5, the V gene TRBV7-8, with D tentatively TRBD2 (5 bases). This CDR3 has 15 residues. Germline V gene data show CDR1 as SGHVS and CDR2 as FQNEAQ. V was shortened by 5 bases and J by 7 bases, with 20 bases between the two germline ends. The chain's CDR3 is CASSIRLSPSGTQYF. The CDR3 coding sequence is TGTGCCAGCAGCATTAGATTGTCCCCCAGCGGGACCCAGTACTTC.

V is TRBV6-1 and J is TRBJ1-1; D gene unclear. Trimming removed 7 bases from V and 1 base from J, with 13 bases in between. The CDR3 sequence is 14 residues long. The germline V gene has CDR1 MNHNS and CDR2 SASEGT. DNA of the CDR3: TGTGCCAGCATGCAAGGTTTCGGGAACACTGAAGCTTTCTTT. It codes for CASMQGFGNTEAFF.

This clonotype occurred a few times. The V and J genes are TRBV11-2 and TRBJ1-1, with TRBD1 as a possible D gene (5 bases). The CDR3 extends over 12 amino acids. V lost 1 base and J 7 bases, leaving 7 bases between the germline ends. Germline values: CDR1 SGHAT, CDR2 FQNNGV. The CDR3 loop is CASSLGGFEAFF. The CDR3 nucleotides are TGTGCCAGCAGCTTAGGGGGCTTTGAAGCTTTCTTT.

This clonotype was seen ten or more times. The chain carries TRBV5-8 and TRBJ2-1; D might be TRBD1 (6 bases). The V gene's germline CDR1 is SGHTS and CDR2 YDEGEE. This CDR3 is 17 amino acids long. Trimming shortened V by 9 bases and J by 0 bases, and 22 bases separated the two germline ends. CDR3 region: CATETNRDMSSYNEQFF. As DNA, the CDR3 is TGTGCCACCGAAACTAACCGGGACATGAGCTCCTACAATGAGCAGTTCTTC.

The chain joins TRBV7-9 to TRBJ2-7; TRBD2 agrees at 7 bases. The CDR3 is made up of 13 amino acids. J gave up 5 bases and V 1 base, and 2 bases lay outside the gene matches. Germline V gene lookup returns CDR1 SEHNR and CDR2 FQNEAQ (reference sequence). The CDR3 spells CASSLGTRDEQYF. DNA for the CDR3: TGTGCCAGCAGCTTAGGGACTAGGGACGAGCAGTACTTC.

The CDR3 DNA is TGTGCCAGCAGTGCCCCTATGAACACTGAAGCTTTCTTT. Translating gives CASSAPMNTEAFF. The rearrangement uses TRBV6-1 and TRBJ1-1; D uncertain. The CDR3 covers 13 residues. Germline CDR1 MNHNS, CDR2 SASEGT. Trimming removed 4 bases at V and 0 bases at J, with 6 bases between.

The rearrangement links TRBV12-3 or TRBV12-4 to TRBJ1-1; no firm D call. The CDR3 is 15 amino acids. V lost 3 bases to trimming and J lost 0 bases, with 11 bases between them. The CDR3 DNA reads TGTGCCAGCAGTTTTACCCCCGGGTTGAACACTGAAGCTTTCTTT. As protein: CASSFTPGLNTEAFF.

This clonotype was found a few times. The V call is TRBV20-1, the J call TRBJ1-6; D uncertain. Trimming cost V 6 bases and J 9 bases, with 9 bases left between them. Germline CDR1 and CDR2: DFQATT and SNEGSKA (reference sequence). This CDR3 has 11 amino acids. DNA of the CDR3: TGCAGTGCCAAGGGCCTTTCACCCCTCCACTTT. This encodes CSAKGLSPLHF.

The CDR3, as DNA: TGCGCCAGCAGCCAAGACCCCGGGACAGGGGGCACCGGGGAGCTGTTTTTT. It translates to CASSQDPGTGGTGELFF. The chain employs TRBV4-3 and TRBJ2-2; 11 nucleotides align to TRBD1. The V and J ends lost 0 bases and 4 bases, in that order; junction bases with no gene match: 4. Germline V gene lookup returns CDR1 LGHNA and CDR2 YSLEER. There are 17 residues in the CDR3.

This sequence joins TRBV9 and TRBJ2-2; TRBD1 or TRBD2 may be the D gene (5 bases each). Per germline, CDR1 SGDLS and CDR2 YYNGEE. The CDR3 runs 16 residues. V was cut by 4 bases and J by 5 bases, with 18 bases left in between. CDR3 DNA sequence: TGTGCCAGCAGCATTCCGGGGACCCTCGGGACCGGGGAGCTGTTTTTT. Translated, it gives CASSIPGTLGTGELFF. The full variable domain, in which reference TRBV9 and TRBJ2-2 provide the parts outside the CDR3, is DSGVTQTPKHLITATGQRVTLRCSPRSGDLSVYWYQQSLDQGLQFLIQYYNGEERAKGNILERFSAQQFPDLHSELNLSSLELGDSALYFCASSIPGTLGTGELFFGEGSRLTVL.

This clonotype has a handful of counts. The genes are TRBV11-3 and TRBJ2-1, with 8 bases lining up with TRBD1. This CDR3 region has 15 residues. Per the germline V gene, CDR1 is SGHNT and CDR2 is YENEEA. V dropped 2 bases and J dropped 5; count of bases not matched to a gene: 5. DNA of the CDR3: TGTGCCAGCAGCTTAACCGGACAGGGTCACAATGAGCAGTTCTTC. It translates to CASSLTGQGHNEQFF.

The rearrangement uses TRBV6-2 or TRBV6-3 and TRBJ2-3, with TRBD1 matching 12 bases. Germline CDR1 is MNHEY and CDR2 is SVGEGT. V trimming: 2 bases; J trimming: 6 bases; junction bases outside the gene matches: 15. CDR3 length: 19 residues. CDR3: CASSYPSRDRGPTGDTQYF. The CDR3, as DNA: TGTGCCAGCAGTTACCCCTCCCGGGACAGGGGGCCCACGGGGGATACGCAGTATTTT.

In DNA, the CDR3 is TGTGCCAGCAGTGATCCCGGACCGACGAACACTGAAGCTTTCTTT. Translated: CASSDPGPTNTEAFF. V usage is TRBV25-1 and J usage is TRBJ1-1; D ambiguous. This CDR3 spans 15 amino acids. In germline, CDR1 is MGHDK, CDR2 SYGVNS. The V and J ends lost 3 bases and 1 base respectively, with 12 bases between them. Full variable domain (outside the CDR3, taken from reference TRBV25-1 and TRBJ1-1): EADIYQTPRYLVIGTGKKITLECSQTMGHDKMYWYQQDPGMELHLIHYSYGVNSTEKGDLSSESTVSRIRTEHFPLTLESARPSHTSQYLCASSDPGPTNTEAFFGQGTRLTVV.

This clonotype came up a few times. The CDR3 here is CASSLGWLAGEQNYEQYF. In DNA form, the CDR3 reads TGCGCCAGCAGCTTGGGATGGCTAGCGGGAGAACAAAATTACGAGCAGTACTTC. The rearrangement links TRBV5-1 to TRBJ2-7; TRBD2 aligns across 10 bases. Trimming removed 0 bases from V and 4 bases from J; junction bases left unmatched: 13. The V gene's germline CDR1 is SGHRS and CDR2 YFSETQ. The CDR3 covers 18 residues.